This TCR beta chain was recorded in a study of shared clonotypes between healthy human individuals. Sequenced by immunoSEQ multiplex PCR; TCRdb stores in-frame clones only, minus some. The sample consists of approximately 720,000 clones, about three quarters of them appearing once. Naive CD45RA+ and memory CD45RA-negative subsets were split from CD4+ cells. General study points: Clonotype sharing across several donors was observed for roughly 5% of naive CD4 clonotypes.

Trimming pared 1 base from V and 5 bases from J, leaving 11 bases between. CDR3 length: 14 residues. Germline CDR1 reads SGHTA; CDR2 reads FQGNSA. To note about this clone: Its antigen is currently unknown.

The receptor comes from a woman in her twenties or thirties in good health. Source material: memory CD4+ T cells sorted from blood. Indicated subset: CD45RA-negative fraction. The chain is built from TRBV7-2 and TRBJ2-5; D ambiguous. CDR3 sequence (DNA): TGTGCCAGCAGCTTAGATGCAGACCGCGAGACCCAGTACTTC. It translates to CASSLDADRETQYF.